The 9 T cell receptor beta chains below all came from one sample that was sequenced in a study of vaccination and CD4 T cells after COVID-19. These receptors lack a known antigen. Oncomine TCR Beta short-read sequencing was applied to DNA from cultured CD4+ T cells. Each CDR3 protein is one row after TCRdb ran MiXCR on the PCR reads. There are roughly 28,000 distinct CDR3 sequences in the sample; approximately 41% occur only once, and around 5% lies in the top ten. Regarding time point: late sampling 161 to 241 days after vaccination in three convalescent patients. Indicated treatment: roughly ten-day PBMC culture with coronavirus spike peptide pools or control peptides (ViraFEST assay). Sample: CD4+ T cells from blood, cultured in vitro, taken about 7 months after SARS-CoV-2 vaccination. The source of these receptors is a human donor who had recovered from COVID-19.

The chain recombines TRBV20-1 with TRBJ2-1; 12 bases are shared with TRBD2. CDR1 is DFQATT, CDR2 SNEGSKA, per germline (reference sequence). Trimming removed 4 bases from V and 0 bases from J; junction bases left unmatched: 10. This CDR3 region has 18 residues. The CDR3 region is CSANSAGTSGFSYNEQFF. The CDR3 nucleotides are TGCAGTGCTAACTCCGCCGGGACTAGCGGGTTCTCCTACAATGAGCAGTTCTTC.

This chain uses TRBV15 with TRBJ1-1, with TRBD1 matching over 9 bases. The CDR3 extends over 16 amino acids. The V gene end was trimmed by 0 bases and the J gene end by 8 bases; junction bases not matched to a gene: 10. Per germline, CDR1 LNHNV and CDR2 YYDKDF (reference sequence). The CDR3 region is CATSREGYRGPSEAFF. The DNA for the CDR3 is TGTGCCACCAGCAGAGAAGGCTACAGGGGGCCATCGGAAGCTTTCTTT.

V usage is TRBV15 and J usage is TRBJ2-7; D is undetermined. The V and J ends lost 2 bases and 7 bases respectively, with 24 bases between them. Germline V lookup: CDR1 LNHNV, CDR2 YYDKDF (reference sequence). The CDR3 consists of 17 residues. The CDR3 nucleotides read TGTGCCACCAGCAGACGGCCATCACCGATCCTTGGAGTGGAGCAGTACTTC. It is translated as CATSRRPSPILGVEQYF. Full variable domain (rest looked up from reference TRBV15 and TRBJ2-7): DAMVIQNPRYQVTQFGKPVTLSCSQTLNHNVMYWYQQKSSQAPKLLFHYYDKDFNNEADTPDNFQSRRPNTSFCFLDIRSPGLGDTAMYLCATSRRPSPILGVEQYFGPGTRLTVT.

This chain joins TRBV20-1 and TRBJ2-5, with TRBD2 matching 10 bases. The junction had 6 bases not matched to a gene; V was cut back by 3 bases and J by 5 bases. The CDR3 is 14 amino acids. Germline lookup yields CDR1 DFQATT and CDR2 SNEGSKA (reference sequence). For the CDR3, the DNA is TGCAGTGCTAGTATTACTAGCGGGACGGAGACCCAGTACTTC. This codes for CSASITSGTETQYF.

The J gene is TRBJ2-5, the V gene TRBV7-8; tentatively, D is TRBD2 (5 bases). The CDR3 contains 14 residues. Germline lookup yields CDR1 SGHVS and CDR2 FQNEAQ. The V and J ends lost 2 bases and 5 bases respectively, with 12 bases between them. As DNA, the CDR3 is TGTGCCAGCAGCTTACGTGAGGGCGAGGAGACCCAGTACTTC. Protein: CASSLREGEETQYF.

The genes are TRBV11-1 and TRBJ2-1, with TRBD2 as a possible D gene (5 bases). V gave up 6 bases and J gave up 0 bases, with 12 bases separating them. Germline CDR1 and CDR2: SGHAT and FQDESV (reference sequence). This CDR3 comprises 15 residues. The CDR3 is CASRNGRGSYNEQFF. The CDR3 region has the DNA TGTGCCAGCAGGAACGGACGGGGCTCCTACAATGAGCAGTTCTTC. Complete variable domain (other parts from reference TRBV11-1 and TRBJ2-1): EAEVAQSPRYKITEKSQAVAFWCDPISGHATLYWYRQILGQGPELLVQFQDESVVDDSQLPKDRFSAERLKGVDSTLKIQPAELGDSAMYLCASRNGRGSYNEQFFGPGTRLTVL.

The V gene is TRBV20-1, the J gene TRBJ2-3; 7 bases are shared with TRBD2. Germline CDR1 is DFQATT and CDR2 is SNEGSKA (reference sequence). Losses at the gene ends were 0 bases for V and 0 bases for J; bases not matched to a gene: 6. This CDR3 contains 16 residues. The CDR3 DNA reads TGCAGTGCTAGAGAGCGGGAGTGGGGGAGCACAGATACGCAGTATTTT. Translated, it gives CSAREREWGSTDTQYF.

The chain uses TRBV28 and TRBJ1-2; D unresolved. This CDR3 contains 12 residues. Trimming removed 6 bases at V and 8 bases at J, with 13 bases between. Germline V CDR1 and CDR2: MDHEN, SYDVKM. The CDR3 DNA reads as TGTGCCAGCAGCACCCCACTGTTAGGCTACACCTTC. Protein: CASSTPLLGYTF.

The rearrangement uses TRBV28 and TRBJ1-2; 11 bases map to TRBD1. In germline, CDR1 is MDHEN, CDR2 SYDVKM. The J segment lost 4 bases and the V segment lost 4 bases, leaving 8 bases of the junction unmatched. There are 16 residues in the CDR3. CDR3 nucleotide sequence: TGTGCCAGCAGTTGGTACAGAGGGACAGGGGGCTATGGCTACACCTTC. As protein: CASSWYRGTGGYGYTF.